The clone carrying this T cell receptor beta chain was counted at least ten times. Its antigen remains unidentified. TCRdb re-analysed the 5' RACE reads in MiXCR, keeping a single row per CDR3 protein. This table holds nearly 55,000 distinct CDR3 sequences, roughly 15% found once. Study results and limitations: The TCR gene usage of tumor memory CD4+ T cells clustered together with blood and lymph node memory CD4+ cells and with lymph node naive CD4+ cells.

The germline CDR1 and CDR2 sequences are GTSNPN and SVGIG (reference sequence). This CDR3 region has 16 residues. Trimming cost V 7 bases and J 3 bases; bases outside gene matches: 16. The receptor was derived from a female donor with breast cancer. The rearrangement joins TRBV30 to TRBJ2-5; TRBD2 aligns across 8 bases. Material: naive CD4+ T cells sorted from blood. Documented subset: naive CD4+ T cells, CD4+CD45RA+CD25-. This chain's CDR3 is CASLSGGAGAKETQYF. The CDR3 DNA sequence: TGTGCCTCCCTATCGGGAGGGGCCGGAGCAAAAGAGACCCAGTACTTC.